This T cell receptor (beta chain) was captured by sequencing in a study of cytomegalovirus exposure and HLA in healthy donors. Study in general: As released early, the data held 80 million to 90 million unique TCRs from HLA-typed donors.

The CDR3 is 14 amino acids. Germline V gene lookup returns CDR1 MGHDK and CDR2 SYGVNS. With 3 bases removed from V and 7 bases from J, the gap between germline ends came to 15 bases. About this clone itself: No antigen is known for it.

In the PCR, 60 Vbeta and 13 Jbeta primers were used. Data came from immunoSEQ multiplex PCR; TCRdb stores just in-frame clones and leaves some out. Recorded for this sample: approximately 38,000 clones. General study results and limits: The listing of roughly 160 TCR beta chains classed them as cytomegalovirus-associated. V segments that were indistinguishable, TRBV6-2 and TRBV6-3 among them, were omitted from analysis. The authors reported that TCR beta sequences could predict HLA-A and HLA-B alleles. These predictions were accurate for most subjects in the first cohort.

The V call is TRBV25-1, the J call TRBJ1-2; D might be TRBD1 (6 bases). The clonotype was recovered from a young man in good health and CMV-seronegative. The source material was PBMCs. CDR3 loop: CASSEDNREGGYTF. The CDR3 bases are TGTGCCAGCAGTGAGGACAACAGGGAGGGTGGCTACACCTTC.